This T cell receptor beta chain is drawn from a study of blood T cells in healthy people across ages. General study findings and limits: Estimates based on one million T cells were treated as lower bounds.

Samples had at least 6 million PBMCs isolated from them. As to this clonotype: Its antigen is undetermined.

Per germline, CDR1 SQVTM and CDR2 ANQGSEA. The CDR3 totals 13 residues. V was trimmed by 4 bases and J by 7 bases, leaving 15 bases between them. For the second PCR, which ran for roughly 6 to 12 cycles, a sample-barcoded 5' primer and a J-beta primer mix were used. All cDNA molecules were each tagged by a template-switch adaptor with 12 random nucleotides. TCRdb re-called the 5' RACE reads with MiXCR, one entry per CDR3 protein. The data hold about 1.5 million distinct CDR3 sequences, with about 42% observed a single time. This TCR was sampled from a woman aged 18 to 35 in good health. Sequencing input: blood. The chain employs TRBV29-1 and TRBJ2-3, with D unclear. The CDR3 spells CSVVSLVTYTQYF. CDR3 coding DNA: TGCAGCGTTGTTAGTTTGGTGACTTATACGCAGTATTTT.